The 18 T cell receptor beta chains below come from one sample, sequenced in a study of T cell changes during pregnancy in multiple sclerosis. Profiling relied on immunoSEQ multiplex PCR, and the TCRdb table lists in-frame clones only, not all of them. The sample holds about 80,000 clones, around 92% seen once. Sequenced here: peripheral blood, sampled before pregnancy. These receptors were taken from a female donor with multiple sclerosis, enrolled in a pregnancy study.

This clone was recorded only once. This chain uses TRBV14 with TRBJ1-2; 7 positions agree with TRBD1. Per the germline V gene, CDR1 is SGHDN and CDR2 is FVKESK. With 1 base clipped from V and 6 bases from J, the junction kept 8 bases outside the gene matches. The CDR3 is 15 amino acids. The CDR3 sequence is CASSQVQGFRHGYTF. Written as DNA, the CDR3 is TGTGCCAGCAGCCAAGTACAGGGGTTCCGTCATGGCTACACCTTC.

The sample holds one count of this clone. V usage is TRBV6-1 and J usage is TRBJ1-2; D not certain. With 2 bases removed from V and 8 bases from J, the gap between germline ends came to 12 bases. CDR1 and CDR2 from the germline V gene are MNHNS and SASEGT. CDR3 length equals 13 residues. CDR3: CASSESSFLGYTF. CDR3 DNA: TGTGCCAGCAGTGAAAGCTCCTTCCTCGGCTACACCTTC.

This chain joins TRBV11-2 and TRBJ1-2; 8 bases map to TRBD1. The trim removed 5 bases at V and 4 bases at J, leaving 6 bases unmatched. This CDR3 contains 14 residues. The germline V gene has CDR1 SGHAT and CDR2 FQNNGV. The CDR3: CASSDATGGYGYTF. The DNA for the CDR3 is TGTGCCAGCAGCGACGCCACAGGGGGCTATGGCTACACCTTC.

V usage is TRBV5-6 and J usage is TRBJ2-7; D ambiguous. The CDR3 has 13 residues. Trimming removed 4 bases at V and 3 bases at J, with 11 bases between. Germline CDR1 reads SGHDT; CDR2 reads YYEEEE. The CDR3 reads CASSMTPDYEQYF. The CDR3 DNA follows: TGTGCCAGCAGCATGACACCGGACTACGAGCAGTACTTC.

A single count supports this clone. This chain uses TRBV21-1 with TRBJ2-1; TRBD2 is taken as the D call from the table, unchecked against the DNA. TRBV21-1 constitutes a pseudogene. The CDR3 sequence is 18 residues long. The CDR3 here is CASSNKRASGFHADEQFF. The CDR3 region has the DNA TGTGCCAGCAGCAACAAGCGAGCTAGCGGGTTCCATGCGGATGAGCAGTTCTTC.

This chain uses TRBV14 with TRBJ2-7; D not resolved. Germline V gives CDR1 SGHDN, CDR2 FVKESK. V was shortened by 0 bases and J by 1 base, with 7 bases between the two germline ends. This CDR3 is 14 amino acids long. The CDR3 coding sequence is TGTGCCAGCAGCCAAGATCACGGTTCCTACGAGCAGTACTTC. It is translated as CASSQDHGSYEQYF.

V and J are TRBV2 and TRBJ2-3, with D perhaps matching TRBD2 (5 bases). Germline V gives CDR1 SNHLY, CDR2 FYNNEI. This CDR3 is 14 amino acids long. The V end was cut by 11 bases, the J end by 3 bases, with 18 bases between. CDR3 protein: CAGDRGSLTDTQYF. CDR3 bases: TGTGCCGGAGATCGGGGTTCACTAACAGATACGCAGTATTTT.

The chain combines TRBV7-2 with TRBJ1-2; D is perhaps TRBD1 (5 bases). V dropped 5 bases and J dropped 7 bases, with 17 bases sitting between them. The CDR3 runs 14 residues. Per germline, CDR1 SGHTA and CDR2 FQGNSA. The CDR3 DNA is TGTGCCAGCAGCCCAGGAAGACAGATGGGTGGCTACACCTTC. This gives the protein CASSPGRQMGGYTF. The full variable domain, in which reference TRBV7-2 and TRBJ1-2 provide the parts outside the CDR3, is GAGVSQSPSNKVTEKGKDVELRCDPISGHTALYWYRQSLGQGLEFLIYFQGNSAPDKSGLPSDRFSAERTGGSVSTLTIQRTQQEDSAVYLCASSPGRQMGGYTFGSGTRLTVV.

CDR3 in DNA: TGTGCCATCAGTGACCGGGTTACAGGGTCCGCTAACTATGGCTACACCTTC. Its translation: CAISDRVTGSANYGYTF. This rearrangement joins TRBV10-3 to TRBJ1-2; D perhaps matches TRBD1 (6 bases). There are 17 residues in the CDR3. Trimming shortened V by 3 bases and J by 0 bases, and 17 bases separated the two germline ends. The V gene's germline CDR1 is ENHRY and CDR2 SYGVKD.

V gene TRBV7-2 combines with J gene TRBJ1-3; the D gene is possibly TRBD1 (5 bases). Germline CDR1 reads SGHTA; CDR2 reads FQGNSA. CDR3 length: 16 residues. The ends were cut back, 5 bases at V and 2 bases at J, with 16 bases in the middle. CDR3 sequence: CASSLQSGQTGNTIYF. CDR3 bases: TGTGCCAGCAGCCTTCAGTCAGGACAAACTGGAAACACCATATATTTT.

This chain joins TRBV6-5 and TRBJ1-1; D gene unclear. The CDR3 loop spans 13 amino acids. Looked up from germline, CDR1 is MNHEY and CDR2 is SVGAGI. Trimming cost V 2 bases and J 5 bases, with 9 bases left between them. The CDR3 loop reads CASSYERGTEAFF. CDR3 in DNA: TGTGCCAGCAGTTACGAGAGAGGGACTGAAGCTTTCTTT.

This sequence joins TRBV5-4 and TRBJ2-5; 10 nucleotides align to TRBD1. The CDR3 totals 15 residues. From germline, CDR1 is SGHNT and CDR2 YYREEE (reference sequence). Germline trimming cut 0 bases from V and 4 bases from J; bases unmatched to any gene: 3. CDR3 bases: TGTGCCAGCAGCTTGGGGGACAGGGGCCGAGAGACCCAGTACTTC. Its protein product is CASSLGDRGRETQYF. The entire variable domain, with the rest obtained from reference TRBV5-4 and TRBJ2-5, is as follows: ETGVTQSPTHLIKTRGQQVTLRCSSQSGHNTVSWYQQALGQGPQFIFQYYREEENGRGNFPPRFSGLQFPNYSSELNVNALELDDSALYLCASSLGDRGRETQYFGPGTRLLVL.

The chain recombines TRBV11-2 with TRBJ2-5; 11 bases agree with TRBD2. Germline V gene data show CDR1 as SGHAT and CDR2 as FQNNGV. V dropped 5 bases and J dropped 2; count of bases not matched to a gene: 7. CDR3 length: 16 amino acids. The CDR3 nucleotides are TGTGCCAGCAGCCAAGGGACTAGCGGATTACAAGAGACCCAGTACTTC. Its protein product is CASSQGTSGLQETQYF.

The V call is TRBV7-9, the J call TRBJ1-1; a weak D match, TRBD1 (6 bases). This CDR3 is built from 12 residues. Germline V gene sequence: CDR1 SEHNR, CDR2 FQNEAQ (reference sequence). V lost 5 bases and J lost 5, with 9 bases in between. The CDR3 bases are TGTGCCAGCAGCATAACAGGGACTGAAGCTTTCTTT. This codes for CASSITGTEAFF.

This clone was detected a few times. The CDR3 reads CASSTGTRYGYTF. CDR3 nucleotide sequence: TGTGCCAGTAGTACCGGGACTCGGTATGGCTACACCTTC. The chain links TRBV19 to TRBJ1-2; D may be TRBD1 (5 bases). Trimming removed 4 bases from V and 5 bases from J, with 11 bases in between. Germline lookup yields CDR1 LNHDA and CDR2 SQIVND (reference sequence). CDR3 size: 13 residues.

CDR3 nucleotide sequence: TGCGCCAGCAGCTTGGTATCAACAGGGTACTCTGGAAACACCATATATTTT. Its translation is CASSLVSTGYSGNTIYF. The genes are TRBV5-1 and TRBJ1-3; the D gene is possibly TRBD1 (6 bases). V dropped 0 bases and J dropped 0 bases, with 13 bases sitting between them. The CDR3 length is 17 residues. Germline V CDR1 and CDR2: SGHRS, YFSETQ.

J is TRBJ1-2 and V is TRBV12-5; 9 nucleotides align to TRBD1. CDR1 LGHNT and CDR2 FRNRAP come from the germline V gene. The CDR3 sequence is 12 residues long. The V segment lost 6 bases and the J segment 8 bases; nucleotides outside the gene matches: 4. The CDR3 sequence is CASGSTGGGYTF. In nucleotides, the CDR3 is TGTGCTAGTGGCTCGACAGGGGGAGGCTACACCTTC.

The chain combines TRBV5-4 with TRBJ2-3, with D possibly being TRBD1 (5 bases). Germline V lookup: CDR1 SGHNT, CDR2 YYREEE (reference sequence). V gave up 4 bases and J gave up 0 bases, with 6 bases separating them. There are 13 residues in the CDR3. CDR3 sequence (DNA): TGTGCCAGCAGCCAGGGAAGCACAGATACGCAGTATTTT. Translating it yields CASSQGSTDTQYF.